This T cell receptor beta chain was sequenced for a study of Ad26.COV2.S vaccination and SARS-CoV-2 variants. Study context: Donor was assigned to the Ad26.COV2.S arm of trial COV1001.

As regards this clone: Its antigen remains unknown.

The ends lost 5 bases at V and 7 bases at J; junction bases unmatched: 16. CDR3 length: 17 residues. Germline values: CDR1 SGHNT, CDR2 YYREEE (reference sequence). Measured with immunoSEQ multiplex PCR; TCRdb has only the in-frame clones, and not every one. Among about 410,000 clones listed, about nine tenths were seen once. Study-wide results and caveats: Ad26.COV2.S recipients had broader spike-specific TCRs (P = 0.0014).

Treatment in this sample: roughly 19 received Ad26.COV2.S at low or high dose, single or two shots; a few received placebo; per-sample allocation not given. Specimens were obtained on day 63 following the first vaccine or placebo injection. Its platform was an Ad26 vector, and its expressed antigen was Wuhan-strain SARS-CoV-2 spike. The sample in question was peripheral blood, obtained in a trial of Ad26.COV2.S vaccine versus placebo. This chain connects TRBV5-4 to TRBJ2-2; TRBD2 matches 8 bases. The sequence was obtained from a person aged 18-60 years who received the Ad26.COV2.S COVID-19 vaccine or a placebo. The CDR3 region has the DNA TGTGCCAGCAGTTCGGGACTAGAACGGCCTTTGGGCGGGGAGCTGTTTTTT. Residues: CASSSGLERPLGGELFF.